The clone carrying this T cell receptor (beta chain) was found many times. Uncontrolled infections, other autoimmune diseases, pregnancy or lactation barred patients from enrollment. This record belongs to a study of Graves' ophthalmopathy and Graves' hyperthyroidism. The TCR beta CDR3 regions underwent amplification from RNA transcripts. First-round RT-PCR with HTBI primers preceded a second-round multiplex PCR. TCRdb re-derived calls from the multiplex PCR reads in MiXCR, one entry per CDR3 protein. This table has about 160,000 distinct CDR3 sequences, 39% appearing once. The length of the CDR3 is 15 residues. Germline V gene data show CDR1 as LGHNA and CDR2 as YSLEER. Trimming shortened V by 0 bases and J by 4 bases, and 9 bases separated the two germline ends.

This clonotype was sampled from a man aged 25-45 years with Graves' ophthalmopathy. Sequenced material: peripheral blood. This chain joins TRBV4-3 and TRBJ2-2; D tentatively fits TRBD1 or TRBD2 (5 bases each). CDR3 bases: TGCGCCAGCAGCCAAGAGGGACCCTTCACCGGGGAGCTGTTTTTT. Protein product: CASSQEGPFTGELFF.